The T cell receptor beta chain described here comes from a study of cytomegalovirus exposure and HLA in healthy donors. Researchers ran the PCR with 60 Vbeta and 13 Jbeta primers. Repertoires were generated with immunoSEQ multiplex PCR, while TCRdb's copy carries only in-frame clones and drops some. This sample contains 90,000 to 100,000 clones. On this clone: Its antigen is currently unknown.

Participants comprised healthy donors of bone marrow. Study-wide findings and caveats: There were a few CMV-associated chains whose specificity for CMV antigens was confirmed in vitro. Analyses of presence/absence relied on an assumption of roughly uniform sequencing depth across donors. Rare sequences made up most TCRs, while some public TCRs were found in many donors.

The sequence was collected from a young woman in good health and CMV-seronegative. Sequenced material: PBMCs.

The CDR3 nucleotides read TGCGCCAGCAGCTTGATTCAGGGGGCATACGAGCAGTACTTC. Residues: CASSLIQGAYEQYF. This sequence joins TRBV5-1 and TRBJ2-7, with 8 bases aligning to TRBD1. The germline CDR1 and CDR2 sequences are SGHRS and YFSETQ. With V trimmed by 1 base and J by 4 bases, 4 bases remained unmatched. The CDR3 runs to 14 residues.